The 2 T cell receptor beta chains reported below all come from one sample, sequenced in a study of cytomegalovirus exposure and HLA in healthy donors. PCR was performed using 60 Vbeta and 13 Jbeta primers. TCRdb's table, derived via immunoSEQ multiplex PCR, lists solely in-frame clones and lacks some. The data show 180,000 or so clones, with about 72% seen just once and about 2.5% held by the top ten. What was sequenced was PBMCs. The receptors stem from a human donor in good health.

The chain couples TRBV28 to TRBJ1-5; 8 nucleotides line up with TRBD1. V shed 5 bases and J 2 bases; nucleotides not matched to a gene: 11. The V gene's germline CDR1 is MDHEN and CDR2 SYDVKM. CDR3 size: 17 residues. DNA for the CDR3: TGTGCCAGCAGTCCACCCCGGTCAGGGGGCGGCAATCAGCCCCAGCATTTT. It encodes CASSPPRSGGGNQPQHF.

The CDR3 sequence is CASSLGGGAAQYF. For the CDR3, the DNA is TGTGCCAGCAGCTTAGGAGGGGGCGCGGCCCAGTACTTC. V usage is TRBV7-3 and J usage is TRBJ2-5; a weak D match, TRBD1 (7 bases). Germline V gives CDR1 SGHTA, CDR2 FQGTGA. The CDR3 has 13 residues. V dropped 2 bases and J dropped 9 bases, with 13 bases sitting between them.